This TCR beta chain was captured in a study of cytomegalovirus exposure and HLA in healthy donors. Broader study findings: It is likely that the observed cluster of highly shared sequence variants was a sequencing artifact.

PCR involved 60 Vbeta and 13 Jbeta primers. Clones were read by immunoSEQ multiplex PCR, and TCRdb kept only the in-frame ones, dropping some. In all, the sample yields just over 200,000 clones. This CDR3 is 16 amino acids long. The V and J ends lost 2 bases and 4 bases respectively, with 17 bases between them. The V gene's germline CDR1 is MNHEY and CDR2 SMNVEV (reference sequence). As concerns this clone: Its antigen is not identified.

The rearrangement links TRBV27 to TRBJ1-2; tentative D call: TRBD1 (6 bases). The sequence was collected from a girl aged 2 to 10 in good health and CMV-seropositive. The sample was PBMCs. Here the CDR3 DNA reads TGTGCCAGCAGTTTAAGCAAAACAGGGAAATCCTATGGCTACACCTTC. Encoded protein: CASSLSKTGKSYGYTF.